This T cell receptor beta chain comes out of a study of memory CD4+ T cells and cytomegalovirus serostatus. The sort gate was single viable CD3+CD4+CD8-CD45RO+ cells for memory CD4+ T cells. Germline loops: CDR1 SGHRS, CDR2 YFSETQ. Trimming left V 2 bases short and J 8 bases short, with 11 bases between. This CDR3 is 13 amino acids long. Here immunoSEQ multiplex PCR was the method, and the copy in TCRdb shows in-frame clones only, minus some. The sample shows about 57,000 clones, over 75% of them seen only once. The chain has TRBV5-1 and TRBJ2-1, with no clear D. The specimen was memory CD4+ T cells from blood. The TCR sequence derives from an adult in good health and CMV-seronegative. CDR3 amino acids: CASSFNPPDEQFF. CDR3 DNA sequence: TGCGCCAGCAGCTTTAACCCCCCCGATGAGCAGTTCTTC.